The rows below give T cell receptor beta chains drawn from one sample of a study of T-cell reconstitution after alpha-beta-depleted transplantation in children. TCRdb redid the calling of the PCR reads with MiXCR, one entry per CDR3 protein. In the table there are 60,000 to 85,000 distinct CDR3 sequences, 15% to 20% of which are singletons. Material: PBMCs, mostly from graft donor cells, obtained 360 days after TCRalphabeta/CD19-depleted stem cell transplant. The receptor source for this set is a male patient between 2 and 15 years old who had a stem cell transplant for acute lymphoblastic leukemia, so the T cells may come from the graft donor. CDR3s include the opening cysteine and the closing phenylalanine or tryptophan. A D gene is named only where the DNA matches it firmly. The size field is filled for only some rows; it gives once, few, many or a size class.

TRBD2,NA,TRBV4-2,TRBJ2-2,TGTGCCAGCGGCCCTGGACTAGCGGGCACCGGGGAGCTGTTTTTT,CASGPGLAGTGELFF
NA,NA,TRBV12-3/TRBV12-4,TRBJ2-1,TGTGCCAGCAGCTCTCTAGCGCCGAGCTCCTACAATGAGCAGTTCTTC,CASSSLAPSSYNEQFF
TRBD1,NA,TRBV2,TRBJ2-5,TGTGCCAGCAGTGAGGGGACAGGGGAAGAGACCCAGTACTTC,CASSEGTGEETQYF
TRBD2,NA,TRBV12-3/TRBV12-4,TRBJ2-1,TGTGCCAGCAGCCGGGGCAGGGGACGGACTAGCGGGAGGTACGGCAATGAGCAGTTCTTC,CASSRGRGRTSGRYGNEQFF
TRBD1,NA,TRBV28,TRBJ1-1,TGTGCCAGCAGTGAACAGGGGTTCGGGGACACTGAAGCTTTCTTT,CASSEQGFGDTEAFF
NA,few,TRBV2,TRBJ2-7,TGTGCCAGCAGTGAAAGGAACAGGGTTTACGAGCAGTACTTC,CASSERNRVYEQYF
NA,NA,TRBV5-1,TRBJ1-1,TGCGCCAGCAGGGTCTCTCAGGAAAACACTGAAGCTTTCTTT,CASRVSQENTEAFF
TRBD1,NA,TRBV6-5,TRBJ2-7,TGTGCCAGCAGTTACGGGTGGGGGACAGACTCCTACGAGCAGTACTTC,CASSYGWGTDSYEQYF
NA,NA,TRBV4-1,TRBJ2-7,TGCGCCAGCAGCCAGCCTCTTCAGGGGCGCAGCGAGCAGTACTTC,CASSQPLQGRSEQYF
NA,NA,TRBV6-5,TRBJ2-7,TGTGCCAGCAGTTACAGGAACTCCTACGAGCAGTACTTC,CASSYRNSYEQYF
TRBD2,few,TRBV5-1,TRBJ2-5,TGCGCCAGCAGCTTGTCGAGCGGGAGTGAGACCCAGTACTTC,CASSLSSGSETQYF
TRBD2,NA,TRBV11-1,TRBJ2-3,TGTGCCAGCAGCCGGGGACTAGCGGGAGGAAGGGGCACAGATACGCAGTATTTT,CASSRGLAGGRGTDTQYF
NA,NA,TRBV10-3,TRBJ2-5,TGTGCCATCAGTGACAGTAACCAAGAGACCCAGTACTTC,CAISDSNQETQYF
NA,NA,TRBV19,TRBJ2-3,TGTGCCAGTGGGGGAGATACGCAGTATTTT,CASGGDTQYF
TRBD1,few,TRBV4-1,TRBJ2-7,TGCGCCAGCAGCCCCCGGGACAGGGGGTTCTACGAGCAGTACTTC,CASSPRDRGFYEQYF
NA,NA,TRBV13,TRBJ2-7,TGTGCCAGCAGGGAGGGACCCTACGACGAGCAGTACTTC,CASREGPYDEQYF
TRBD2,few,TRBV18,TRBJ2-7,TGTGCCAGCTCACTTACCGGGACTAGCGGGAGCGTCGAGCAGTACTTC,CASSLTGTSGSVEQYF
TRBD2,few,TRBV20-1,TRBJ2-7,TGCAGTGCTAGAGAACTAGCGGTCCACTACGAGCAGTACTTC,CSARELAVHYEQYF
NA,few,TRBV6-5,TRBJ1-1,TGTGCCAGCAGTTACGACGGGAACACTGAAGCTTTCTTT,CASSYDGNTEAFF
NA,few,TRBV4-1,TRBJ2-7,TGCGCCAGCAGCCAAGGCCAGGACATCTCCTACGAGCAGTACTTC,CASSQGQDISYEQYF
TRBD1,NA,TRBV5-4,TRBJ2-7,TGTGCCAGCAGTTCCGGACAGGGGTCGCACTACGAGCAGTACTTC,CASSSGQGSHYEQYF